These 4 T cell receptor beta chains originate from one sample sequenced in a study of beta chain features in type 1 diabetes. No antigen has been assigned to these receptors. The entirety of the isolated RNA underwent reverse transcription, so expressed TCRB transcripts were sequenced. TCRdb's copy holds only in-frame clones and misses some; the assay was immunoSEQ multiplex PCR. The sample has tens of thousands of clones; roughly 70% are singletons. Whole-study results and caveats: All four CD4+ subsets from Type 1 diabetes patients carried moderately but significantly shorter TCRB CDR3s.

The sample taken for sequencing was Tregs from blood. The source is a young man with type 1 diabetes. Some clones in this sample may be carry-over from other donors' samples.

The chain combines TRBV19 with TRBJ1-2; the D is unclear. The CDR3 is 12 residues long. Germline V gives CDR1 LNHDA, CDR2 SQIVND (reference sequence). Trimming removed 5 bases from V and 7 bases from J, with 11 bases in between. In nucleotides, the CDR3 is TGTGCCAGTAGTCTATTTCGGGGTGGCTACACCTTC. This gives the protein CASSLFRGGYTF.

By share, this clone counts as medium-sized. The chain uses TRBV5-8 and TRBJ1-4; D is undetermined. The CDR3 spans 14 residues. Germline CDR1 and CDR2: SGHTS and YDEGEE. Trimming shortened V by 5 bases and J by 5 bases, and 13 bases separated the two germline ends. CDR3 protein: CASRPDPGNEKLFF. CDR3 nucleotide sequence: TGTGCCAGCAGACCCGACCCCGGGAATGAAAAACTGTTTTTT.

The rearrangement joins TRBV5-1 to TRBJ2-4; 7 bases align to TRBD1. CDR1 is SGHRS and CDR2 is YFSETQ in the germline V gene. The CDR3 is 14 amino acids. After removal of 4 bases from V and 8 bases from J, the junction contained 9 bases not matched to a gene. The CDR3 sequence: CASSARRQGDIQYF. The CDR3 region has the DNA TGCGCCAGCAGCGCCCGACGACAGGGTGACATTCAGTACTTC.

Comments on this clone: One end of the junction is discordant with germline, which a read error may explain. Distinct nucleotide sequences in the sample also encode this CDR3. The chain combines TRBV4-1 with TRBJ2-1; D gene unclear. This CDR3 is built from 11 residues. The V gene's germline CDR1 is MGHRA and CDR2 YSYEKL. The CDR3 coding sequence is TGTGCCAGCAGCCAAGAGGTAGCTGTGTTCTTC. Amino acid sequence: CASSQEVAVFF.